This TCR beta chain was profiled in a study of identical twins. Template switching (which added a universal primer site) was used, and cDNA carried unique molecular identifiers. MiXCR, run by TCRdb on the 5' RACE reads, gives a single entry per CDR3 protein. The sample comprises approximately 1.8 million distinct CDR3 sequences, under 35% of which are singletons, and less than 0.35% rests with the top ten. The trim removed 3 bases at V and 4 bases at J, leaving 3 bases unmatched. Germline V gene sequence: CDR1 LGHNA, CDR2 YNFKEQ. The CDR3 runs to 14 residues. Note on this clonotype: What it binds is not known.

General study points: Surplus twin overlap in beta out-of-frame sequences was less pronounced.

The chain uses TRBV4-2 and TRBJ2-4; 7 bases map to TRBD2. The sequence derives from a newborn girl in good health. The sample was cord blood. In nucleotides, the CDR3 is TGTGCCAGCAGCCACGCGGGGGTAAAAAACATTCAGTACTTC. Translated, it gives CASSHAGVKNIQYF.